Sequencing of this T cell receptor beta chain was carried out in a study of T cell responses to AZD1222 COVID-19 vaccine. Study-wide results and limits: Baseline serology detected seropositivity in only a handful of AZD1222 recipients.

This clone appeared a single time. As yet, its antigen is unknown. Measured with immunoSEQ multiplex PCR; TCRdb has only the in-frame clones, and not every one. The sample lists some 180,000 clones, approximately 95% occurring once. The germline V gene encodes CDR1 DFQATT and CDR2 SNEGSKA (reference sequence). Trimming shortened V by 3 bases and J by 4 bases, and 15 bases separated the two germline ends. The CDR3 length is 14 residues. This chain links TRBV20-1 with TRBJ1-1; D possibly corresponds to TRBD1 (6 bases). The TCR originated in an adult who received the MenACWY meningococcal vaccine as a control. The sequencing here drew on peripheral blood, taken 28 days after the second dose of the MenACWY control vaccine. DNA of the CDR3: TGCAGTGCTAGTGGGGGGGCTCGGGGCACTGAAGCTTTCTTT. This encodes CSASGGARGTEAFF.